The rows below give T cell receptor beta chains drawn from one sample of a study of neurological immune-mediated disorders. In TCRdb, the 5' RACE reads were re-called with MiXCR into one record per CDR3 protein. Counted here are about 29,000 distinct CDR3 sequences, more than 2.5% occurring once; the ten biggest clones make up 7%. What was sequenced was PBMCs. These receptors originate from a woman in her twenties or thirties with multiple sclerosis. Each CDR3 is given without its conserved first and last residue. Each record gives: J gene, CDR3 length, V gene, D gene, CDR3 protein. D genes are given only for firm matches.

>TRBJ2-3|13|TRBV27|.
ASSLFGRSTDTQY
>TRBJ2-1|12|TRBV20-1|TRBD2
SAPGLAGDNEQF
>TRBJ1-1|13|TRBV7-2|TRBD1
ASSLQTGGNTEAF
>TRBJ2-7|11|TRBV28|TRBD1
ASSLGQQYEQY
>TRBJ2-4|12|TRBV7-9|TRBD2
ASSLRDYGNIQY
>TRBJ2-1|12|TRBV5-5|TRBD1
ASGRGGQYNEQF
>TRBJ2-7|11|TRBV12-3/TRBV12-4|.
ASSLVGSYEQY
>TRBJ1-5|11|TRBV20-1|.
SANPHSNQPQH
>TRBJ1-6|12|TRBV20-1|TRBD1
SARWTGVNSPLN
>TRBJ2-3|13|TRBV4-3|.
ASSQEPDRTDTQY
>TRBJ2-2|13|TRBV4-2|.
ASSQEGAGARELF
>TRBJ2-7|13|TRBV5-5|.
ASSLGPKSSYEQY
>TRBJ2-2|12|TRBV5-1|.
ASSYLLGRGELF
>TRBJ2-7|11|TRBV5-1|.
ASSPVGGSEQY
>TRBJ2-5|13|TRBV5-1|TRBD1
ASRGQGGPPETQY
>TRBJ2-1|14|TRBV9|TRBD2
ASSKELAGGNNEQF
>TRBJ2-3|11|TRBV20-1|.
SAINPGTDTQY
>TRBJ2-7|11|TRBV5-1|.
ASSSTQGKEQY
>TRBJ1-2|11|TRBV5-6|.
ASSLRPAEGYT
>TRBJ2-7|9|TRBV12-3/TRBV12-4|.
ASSLIYEQY
>TRBJ2-7|12|TRBV7-9|.
ASSFPGRREEQY
>TRBJ2-2|13|TRBV19|.
ASTRRGLNTGELF
>TRBJ2-7|11|TRBV27|.
ASSLSRTYEQY
>TRBJ2-7|11|TRBV20-1|TRBD1
SASRDRGDEQY
>TRBJ2-7|10|TRBV12-3/TRBV12-4|.
ASSLDLYEQY
>TRBJ2-1|14|TRBV7-2|.
ASSSPMRGHKDEQF
>TRBJ2-1|13|TRBV6-6|TRBD2
AIRGSGGQGKEQF
>TRBJ2-1|14|TRBV15|TRBD1
ATSRGQGAALNEQF
>TRBJ2-7|13|TRBV2|TRBD2
ASTTPRGRENEQY
>TRBJ2-2|13|TRBV5-1|.
ASSLARGDTGELF
>TRBJ2-2|12|TRBV29-1|.
SAKGRTNTGELF
>TRBJ1-1|13|TRBV5-6|.
ASSLGTGRGTEAF
>TRBJ2-1|13|TRBV12-3/TRBV12-4|TRBD2
ASSLMGLAYNEQF
>TRBJ1-1|13|TRBV6-2/TRBV6-3|.
ASSSSWGRSTEAF
>TRBJ2-3|10|TRBV24-1|.
ASQGKADTQY
>TRBJ1-5|11|TRBV12-3/TRBV12-4|.
ASSFLNNQPQH
>TRBJ2-7|12|TRBV7-2|.
ASSFGHGGYEQY
>TRBJ2-7|14|TRBV6-6|.
ASSQSSPSSGYEQY
>TRBJ2-7|14|TRBV20-1|.
SARDRREIEYYEQY
>TRBJ2-7|10|TRBV5-1|.
ASSGAAYEQY
>TRBJ2-2|14|TRBV7-9|.
ASSLEEKANTGELF
>TRBJ2-2|13|TRBV5-1|.
ASSTGQRNTGELF
>TRBJ2-7|14|TRBV4-2|.
ASSQDDSPLTYEQY
>TRBJ2-7|12|TRBV20-1|.
SASGGVVGVGQY
>TRBJ2-7|13|TRBV12-3/TRBV12-4|.
ASSLSVGNSYEQY
>TRBJ2-1|12|TRBV20-1|.
SGRTGRPYNEQF
>TRBJ1-1|11|TRBV5-1|.
ASSTEGNTEAF
>TRBJ2-2|11|TRBV9|.
ASSVQGTGELF
>TRBJ1-5|12|TRBV5-1|.
ASSLGGSFQPQH
>TRBJ2-5|14|TRBV7-2|.
ASSQALRGPQETQY
>TRBJ2-1|20|TRBV6-2/TRBV6-3|TRBD2
ASSYHGGSGSLYVLSYNEQF
>TRBJ1-6|12|TRBV6-5|.
ASSYGGGNSPLH